Listed here are 23 T cell receptor beta chains from one sample, sequenced in a study of vaccination effects on CD4 cells after COVID-19. After expansion with viral peptide pools in the ViraFEST assay, antigen-specific CD4+ T cells were sequenced. Around day 10 of culture, CD4+ T cells were separated out. None of these healthy vaccinees had been infected with SARS-CoV-2 before vaccination. Clones were sequenced by immunoSEQ multiplex PCR, and TCRdb holds only the in-frame ones, with some missing. The sample lists 20,000 to 25,000 clones, 65% to 70% occurring once. Their target antigens are unknown. Sequencing used CD4+ T cells from PBMCs cultured with HCoV-NL63 spike peptides, obtained before COVID-19 vaccination. The receptor source for this set is a human donor who received a COVID-19 vaccine.

The V call is TRBV19, the J call TRBJ2-1; 11 bases are a match to TRBD2. Per germline, CDR1 LNHDA and CDR2 SQIVND (reference sequence). J gave up 3 bases and V 7 bases, and 11 bases lay outside the gene matches. CDR3 length: 17 residues. The CDR3 region has the DNA TGTGCCAGTACCTCAACTAGCGGGGGCCCTAACTACAATGAGCAGTTCTTC. This translates into CASTSTSGGPNYNEQFF.

The V and J genes are TRBV5-6 and TRBJ2-1; D might be TRBD2 (6 bases). Between the trimmed V and J ends, which lost 2 bases and 4 bases, there was a span of 19 bases. CDR1 and CDR2 from the germline V gene are SGHDT and YYEEEE. The CDR3 has 17 residues. The CDR3 nucleotides are TGTGCCAGCAGCTTACCGGGCCGTGGCGGAGGGTACAATGAGCAGTTCTTC. Translation: CASSLPGRGGGYNEQFF.

The chain couples TRBV24-1 to TRBJ1-2; no reliable D call. The germline V and J ends were trimmed by 5 bases and 1 base, with 7 bases remaining between them. CDR3 length: 13 amino acids. CDR1 is KGHDR and CDR2 is SFDVKD in the germline V gene. The CDR3 DNA sequence: TGTGCCACCAGTGGCGATTTTAACTATGGCTACACCTTC. It encodes CATSGDFNYGYTF.

For the CDR3, the DNA is TGTGCCAGCAGCGTCACAGGGCCCGGTGGAAACACCATATATTTT. This codes for CASSVTGPGGNTIYF. The chain employs TRBV5-6 and TRBJ1-3; TRBD1 is a possible D gene (6 bases). Between the trimmed V and J ends, which lost 4 bases and 3 bases, there was a span of 14 bases. Germline-derived CDR1 and CDR2 are SGHDT and YYEEEE. The CDR3 runs 15 residues. Supplemented by reference TRBV5-6 and TRBJ1-3, the full variable domain reads DAGVTQSPTHLIKTRGQQVTLRCSPKSGHDTVSWYQQALGQGPQFIFQYYEEEERQRGNFPDRFSGHQFPNYSSELNVNALLLGDSALYLCASSVTGPGGNTIYFGEGSWLTVV.

The V call is TRBV7-9, the J call TRBJ2-2, with D unresolved. The length of the CDR3 is 12 residues. Germline assignment: CDR1 SEHNR and CDR2 FQNEAQ (reference sequence). Between the trimmed V and J ends, which lost 3 bases and 7 bases, there was a span of 6 bases. The CDR3 here is CASSFPNGELFF. CDR3 nucleotides: TGTGCCAGCAGCTTTCCGAACGGGGAGCTGTTTTTT.

The chain combines TRBV25-1 with TRBJ2-2; weak D call: TRBD1 (5 bases). V gave up 2 bases and J gave up 3 bases, with 10 bases separating them. The CDR3 is made up of 15 amino acids. Germline V gene data show CDR1 as MGHDK and CDR2 as SYGVNS. The CDR3 protein is CASSEIGRDTGELFF. In nucleotides, the CDR3 is TGTGCCAGCAGTGAAATTGGCAGGGACACCGGGGAGCTGTTTTTT. Based on the CDR3 plus reference TRBV25-1 and TRBJ2-2, the full variable domain is EADIYQTPRYLVIGTGKKITLECSQTMGHDKMYWYQQDPGMELHLIHYSYGVNSTEKGDLSSESTVSRIRTEHFPLTLESARPSHTSQYLCASSEIGRDTGELFFGEGSRLTVL.

This clone showed up just once. This chain links TRBV5-1 with TRBJ2-3; either TRBD1 or TRBD2 may fit D (5 bases each). CDR3 length equals 16 residues. The V end was cut by 1 base, the J end by 0 bases, with 12 bases between. CDR1 and CDR2 (germline): SGHRS, YFSETQ. The CDR3 reads CASSLFSGASTDTQYF. In DNA form, the CDR3 reads TGCGCCAGCAGCTTGTTTTCCGGGGCAAGCACAGATACGCAGTATTTT.

The gene calls are TRBV5-1 and TRBJ2-1; 11 bases fit TRBD1. Trimming at V came to 1 base and at J to 8 bases, leaving 11 bases not matched to a gene. In germline, CDR1 is SGHRS, CDR2 YFSETQ. This CDR3 has 17 amino acids. The CDR3 DNA reads as TGCGCCAGCAGCTTGACGATTCAGGGACAGGGGGTGGATGAGCAGTTCTTC. Translating gives CASSLTIQGQGVDEQFF. The whole variable domain, filled in from reference TRBV5-1 and TRBJ2-1, reads KAGVTQTPRYLIKTRGQQVTLSCSPISGHRSVSWYQQTPGQGLQFLFEYFSETQRNKGNFPGRFSGRQFSNSRSEMNVSTLELGDSALYLCASSLTIQGQGVDEQFFGPGTRLTVL.

This clone is large by share. The chain recombines TRBV6-4 with TRBJ2-6; D perhaps matches TRBD1 (5 bases). V shed 2 bases and J shed 0 bases, with 8 bases lying between them. CDR1 and CDR2 from the germline V gene are MRHNA and SNTAGT. CDR3 length: 16 residues. The CDR3 sequence is CASSDGHHSGANVLTF. DNA of the CDR3: TGTGCCAGCAGTGACGGACATCACTCTGGGGCCAACGTCCTGACTTTC.

The chain employs TRBV12-5 and TRBJ2-3; no reliable D call. V lost 2 bases to trimming and J lost 2 bases, with 11 bases between them. CDR1 LGHNT and CDR2 FRNRAP come from the germline V gene. The CDR3 has 15 amino acids. CDR3 DNA sequence: TGTGCTAGTGGTTTGACGCGACACCTCACAGATACGCAGTATTTT. Protein: CASGLTRHLTDTQYF.

The V gene is TRBV7-9, the J gene TRBJ2-5; D is unresolved. The CDR3 totals 15 residues. Germline V gene sequence: CDR1 SEHNR, CDR2 FQNEAQ (reference sequence). Between the trimmed V and J ends, which lost 0 bases and 7 bases, there was a span of 15 bases. The CDR3 loop reads CASSLARDGTGTQYF. CDR3 coding DNA: TGTGCCAGCAGCTTAGCGAGAGACGGCACTGGGACCCAGTACTTC. Full variable domain (outside the CDR3, taken from reference TRBV7-9 and TRBJ2-5): DTGVSQNPRHKITKRGQNVTFRCDPISEHNRLYWYRQTLGQGPEFLTYFQNEAQLEKSRLLSDRFSAERPKGSFSTLEIQRTEQGDSAMYLCASSLARDGTGTQYFGPGTRLLVL.

V gene TRBV3-1 (or the pseudogene TRBV3-2) combines with J gene TRBJ2-5; no reliable D call. Trimming removed 3 bases from V and 5 bases from J, with 7 bases in between. Germline V gene data show CDR1 as LGHDT and CDR2 as YNNKEL (reference sequence). The CDR3 spans 12 residues. CDR3 DNA sequence: TGTGCCAGCAGCCAGCTGGGGGAGACCCAGTACTTC. Translating gives CASSQLGETQYF.

The genes are TRBV6-4 and TRBJ2-1, with TRBD2 as a possible D gene (6 bases). This CDR3 has 16 amino acids. The V gene's germline CDR1 is MRHNA and CDR2 SNTAGT. Trimming removed 3 bases at V and 4 bases at J, with 16 bases between. The CDR3 DNA sequence: TGTGCCAGCAGTGAGCAGGCGGGGTACCCTTACAATGAGCAGTTCTTC. Amino acids: CASSEQAGYPYNEQFF.

This clone rates as large. The chain is built from TRBV11-2 and TRBJ1-5, with unresolved D. The germline V gene encodes CDR1 SGHAT and CDR2 FQNNGV. V was shortened by 0 bases and J by 6 bases, with 12 bases between the two germline ends. CDR3 length: 15 residues. CDR3 sequence (DNA): TGTGCCAGCAGCTTAGATTTGTCGGGGTTTCAGCCCCAGCATTTT. As protein: CASSLDLSGFQPQHF.

The chain is built from TRBV7-9 and TRBJ2-7; tentative D call: TRBD1 (6 bases). The CDR3 contains 14 residues. V was shortened by 0 bases and J by 1 base, with 7 bases between the two germline ends. CDR1 SEHNR and CDR2 FQNEAQ come from the germline V gene (reference sequence). The CDR3 protein is CASSLAGTSYEQYF. The DNA for the CDR3 is TGTGCCAGCAGCTTAGCGGGGACATCCTACGAGCAGTACTTC.

The CDR3 is CASSLAGATEAFF. CDR3 nucleotide sequence: TGTGCCAGCAGCTTGGCAGGGGCGACTGAAGCTTTCTTT. V and J are TRBV5-4 and TRBJ1-1; perhaps TRBD1 as D (6 bases). V was pared by 0 bases and J by 5 bases, with 8 bases between. The CDR3 is made up of 13 amino acids. Germline V gene data show CDR1 as SGHNT and CDR2 as YYREEE (reference sequence).

This clone occurred a few times. In DNA, the CDR3 is TGCGCCACCCAGACTAGCGGGGGTACCGGCGGGGAGCTGTTTTTT. It specifies CATQTSGGTGGELFF. The chain recombines TRBV10-2 with TRBJ2-2, with 12 bases fitting TRBD2. Germline V CDR1 and CDR2: WSHSY, SAAADI. After removal of 10 bases from V and 7 bases from J, the junction contained 10 bases not matched to a gene. CDR3 size: 15 residues.

This clone has only a few counts. J is TRBJ1-2 and V is TRBV2; D gene ambiguous. The germline gives CDR1 SNHLY, CDR2 FYNNEI. Trimming stripped 3 bases from V and 2 bases from J, with 4 bases between. The CDR3 spans 12 residues. Here the CDR3 DNA reads TGTGCCAGCAGTGAGAGGAACTATGGCTACACCTTC. Its protein is CASSERNYGYTF. The full variable domain, in which reference TRBV2 and TRBJ1-2 provide the parts outside the CDR3, is EPEVTQTPSHQVTQMGQEVILRCVPISNHLYFYWYRQILGQKVEFLVSFYNNEISEKSEIFDDQFSVERPDGSNFTLKIRSTKLEDSAMYFCASSERNYGYTFGSGTRLTVV.

This chain joins TRBV5-4 and TRBJ2-7, with 10 nucleotides matching TRBD2. Per the germline V gene, CDR1 is SGHNT and CDR2 is YYREEE (reference sequence). Germline trimming cut 2 bases from V and 4 bases from J; bases unmatched to any gene: 6. The CDR3 runs to 15 residues. This chain's CDR3 is CASSFSSGSRYEQYF. The CDR3 DNA reads as TGTGCCAGCAGCTTTTCTAGCGGGAGCAGGTACGAGCAGTACTTC. The full variable domain, with the rest looked up from reference TRBV5-4 and TRBJ2-7, is ETGVTQSPTHLIKTRGQQVTLRCSSQSGHNTVSWYQQALGQGPQFIFQYYREEENGRGNFPPRFSGLQFPNYSSELNVNALELDDSALYLCASSFSSGSRYEQYFGPGTRLTVT.

The J gene is TRBJ2-2, the V gene TRBV9; 9 bases line up with TRBD1. The CDR3 extends over 16 amino acids. Losses at the gene ends were 0 bases for V and 5 bases for J; bases not matched to a gene: 5. Germline V gene sequence: CDR1 SGDLS, CDR2 YYNGEE. CDR3 in DNA: TGTGCCAGCAGCGTAGTGGGACAGGGTAAAACCGGGGAGCTGTTTTTT. Its protein is CASSVVGQGKTGELFF.

V and J are TRBV11-3 and TRBJ2-7; D perhaps matches TRBD1 (6 bases). Germline CDR1 is SGHNT and CDR2 is YENEEA. The CDR3 consists of 13 residues. Trimming pared 5 bases from V and 6 bases from J, leaving 14 bases between. The CDR3 protein is CASSPRTEGEQYF. In nucleotides, the CDR3 is TGTGCCAGCAGCCCGCGGACAGAAGGCGAGCAGTACTTC.

The chain couples TRBV7-9 to TRBJ1-6; TRBD1 agrees at 9 bases. V trimming: 7 bases; J trimming: 7 bases; junction bases outside the gene matches: 8. Germline V CDR1 and CDR2: SEHNR, FQNEAQ (reference sequence). This CDR3 has 15 residues. The CDR3 is CASTQTGTGNSPLHF. CDR3 coding DNA: TGTGCCAGCACCCAGACCGGGACAGGGAATTCACCCCTCCACTTT.

The rearrangement links TRBV6-5 to TRBJ2-7, with 11 nucleotides matching TRBD2. Unmatched junction bases numbered 0, after V lost 6 bases and J lost 2 bases. The CDR3 sequence is 13 residues long. Germline CDR1 MNHEY, CDR2 SVGAGI. Here the CDR3 DNA reads TGTGCCAGCAGGACTAGCGGGACCTACGAGCAGTACTTC. Its translation is CASRTSGTYEQYF.